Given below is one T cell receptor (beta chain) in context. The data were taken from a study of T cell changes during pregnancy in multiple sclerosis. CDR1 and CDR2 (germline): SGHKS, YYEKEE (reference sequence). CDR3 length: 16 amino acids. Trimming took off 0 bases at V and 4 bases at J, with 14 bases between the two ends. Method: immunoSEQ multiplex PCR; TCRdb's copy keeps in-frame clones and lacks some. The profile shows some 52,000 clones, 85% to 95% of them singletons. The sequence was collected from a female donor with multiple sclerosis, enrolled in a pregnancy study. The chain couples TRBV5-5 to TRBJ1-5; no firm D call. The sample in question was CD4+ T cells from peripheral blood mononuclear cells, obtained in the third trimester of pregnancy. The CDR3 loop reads CASSLGGDLRNQPQHF. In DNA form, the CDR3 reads TGTGCCAGCAGCTTGGGGGGAGATTTGAGGAATCAGCCCCAGCATTTT.